These 10 T cell receptor beta chains were all obtained from the same sample, sequenced in a study of beta chain features in type 1 diabetes. As every portion of the isolated RNA was reverse transcribed, the sequencing read expressed TCRB transcripts. TCRdb's table, derived via immunoSEQ multiplex PCR, lists solely in-frame clones and lacks some. Of about 220,000 clones in the sample, about 11% were seen once. The material sequenced was central memory CD4+ T cells from blood. These receptors were collected from a man aged 18 to 29 in good health.

This clone has ten or more counts. V gene TRBV10-3 combines with J gene TRBJ2-3; 12 bases match TRBD2. In germline, CDR1 is ENHRY, CDR2 SYGVKD. V was pared by 6 bases and J by 6 bases, with 4 bases of the junction left unmatched. This CDR3 has 14 residues. CDR3 protein: CAIRGTSGPDTQYF. The CDR3 coding sequence is TGTGCCATCAGAGGGACTAGCGGGCCGGATACGCAGTATTTT.

To note about this clone: Distinct nucleotide sequences in the sample also encode this CDR3. The chain recombines TRBV30 with TRBJ1-1, with D hard to call. Trimming stripped 2 bases from V and 3 bases from J, with 10 bases between. The germline gives CDR1 GTSNPN, CDR2 SVGIG (reference sequence). The CDR3 has 13 residues. CDR3 in DNA: TGTGCCTGGAGTCGGCAGAGGGACACTGAAGCTTTCTTT. Translated: CAWSRQRDTEAFF.

This clone was detected a few times. The chain is built from TRBV12-5 and TRBJ2-5; D possibly matches TRBD1 or TRBD2 (6 bases each). The CDR3 extends over 13 amino acids. V lost 5 bases and J lost 5, with 12 bases in between. The germline gives CDR1 LGHNT, CDR2 FRNRAP. The CDR3 reads CASGIQGGETQYF. The CDR3 DNA reads TGTGCTAGTGGTATACAGGGAGGCGAGACCCAGTACTTC.

This clone was detected only a few times. The chain couples TRBV9 to TRBJ1-3; D possibly corresponds to TRBD1 (5 bases). Per the germline V gene, CDR1 is SGDLS and CDR2 is YYNGEE. V lost 4 bases and J 0 bases, leaving 11 bases between the germline ends. The CDR3 is 15 residues long. CDR3 in amino acids: CASSPLGGSGNTIYF. The DNA for the CDR3 is TGTGCCAGCAGCCCCCTCGGGGGCTCTGGAAACACCATATATTTT.

The sample holds a few counts of this clone. The chain joins TRBV27 to TRBJ2-6; possible D gene TRBD2, 5 bases. The germline V and J ends were trimmed by 2 bases and 0 bases, with 11 bases remaining between them. The CDR3 is 17 amino acids. Germline values: CDR1 MNHEY, CDR2 SMNVEV (reference sequence). CDR3 region: CASSLVYGNSGANVLTF. CDR3 bases: TGTGCCAGCAGTTTAGTGTACGGGAACTCTGGGGCCAACGTCCTGACTTTC.

The sample holds a few counts of this clone. The chain recombines TRBV14 with TRBJ2-1; no clear D gene. The CDR3 runs to 15 residues. Germline-derived CDR1 and CDR2 are SGHDN and FVKESK. With 3 bases removed from V and 0 bases from J, the gap between germline ends came to 9 bases. The CDR3 coding sequence is TGTGCCAGCAGCCAGATGACCCACTCCTACAATGAGCAGTTCTTC. This gives the protein CASSQMTHSYNEQFF.

The chain employs TRBV5-1 and TRBJ2-5; D remains unclear. The closer fit of TRBJ2-7 to the DNA end suggests the J call may be wrong. Germline V gene data show CDR1 as SGHRS and CDR2 as YFSETQ. The CDR3 is 11 residues long. Here the CDR3 DNA reads TGCGCCAGCAGCCGCGGCAACGAGCAGTACTTC. Translated: CASSRGNEQYF.

In DNA form, the CDR3 reads TGTGCCAGCAGTGGTAGCGCTAGCTCCTACGAGCAGTACTTC. It encodes CASSGSASSYEQYF. The V gene is TRBV25-1, the J gene TRBJ2-7; the D gene is possibly TRBD2 (5 bases). Germline V gene lookup returns CDR1 MGHDK and CDR2 SYGVNS. With 4 bases removed from V and 0 bases from J, the gap between germline ends came to 10 bases. The CDR3 spans 14 residues.

The chain recombines TRBV29-1 with TRBJ1-3; D possibly corresponds to TRBD1 (6 bases). CDR1 is SQVTM, CDR2 ANQGSEA, per germline. The CDR3 contains 15 residues. V dropped 5 bases and J dropped 4 bases, with 18 bases sitting between them. CDR3 DNA: TGCAGCGTTAATACACAGGGATCCTTCGGAAACACCATATATTTT. Translated: CSVNTQGSFGNTIYF.

V gene TRBV29-1 combines with J gene TRBJ2-3, with 12 nucleotides matching TRBD2. Germline V gene data show CDR1 as SQVTM and CDR2 as ANQGSEA. This CDR3 is 15 amino acids long. V lost 5 bases to trimming and J lost 5 bases; unmatched junction nucleotides: 8. The CDR3 spells CSVSGLAGRVDTQYF. CDR3 nucleotide sequence: TGCAGCGTTTCTGGACTAGCGGGGAGGGTAGATACGCAGTATTTT.